The rows below give T cell receptor beta chains drawn from one sample of a study of T cells in Graves' hyperthyroidism and ophthalmopathy. MiXCR, applied by TCRdb to the multiplex PCR reads, yields one record per CDR3 protein. The profile covers 250,000 to 400,000 distinct CDR3 sequences, with roughly 15% appearing a single time and around 32% taken by the ten largest. What was sequenced was blood. The receptors come from a middle-aged woman with Graves' ophthalmopathy. Each CDR3 is given with its conserved first and last residue. The D gene is left open where the match is weak. Only part of the rows carry a size: once, few, many, or a class if the clone is expanded.

D: TRBD1
size: .
J: TRBJ2-5
V: TRBV20-1
CDR3: CSATPWDRVLETQYF
DNA: TGCAGTGCCACCCCGTGGGACAGGGTCCTGGAGACCCAGTACTTC

D: .
size: .
J: TRBJ1-5
V: TRBV28
CDR3: CASSPVGVSNQPQHF
DNA: TGTGCCAGCAGCCCTGTCGGGGTTAGCAATCAGCCCCAGCATTTT

D: TRBD1
size: many
J: TRBJ1-1
V: TRBV6-5
CDR3: CASSYRVAGGLYTEAFF
DNA: TGTGCCAGCAGTTACCGCGTGGCAGGGGGATTGTACACTGAAGCTTTCTTT

D: .
size: .
J: TRBJ2-3
V: TRBV5-6
CDR3: CASSAKDTQYF
DNA: TGTGCCAGCAGCGCAAAAGATACGCAGTATTTT

D: .
size: .
J: TRBJ1-2
V: TRBV2
CDR3: CASSEGQANYGYTF
DNA: TGTGCCAGCAGTGAAGGACAGGCTAACTATGGCTACACCTTC

D: TRBD1
size: many
J: TRBJ1-6
V: TRBV28
CDR3: CASCRDRGYNSPLHF
DNA: TGTGCCAGCTGCCGGGACAGGGGTTATAATTCACCCCTCCACTTT

D: .
size: many
J: TRBJ1-1
V: TRBV15
CDR3: CATSRERPTQWNTEAFF
DNA: TGTGCCACCAGCAGAGAGAGGCCAACTCAATGGAACACTGAAGCTTTCTTT

D: TRBD2
size: many
J: TRBJ2-1
V: TRBV14
CDR3: CASSQMRTSGGFKVEQFF
DNA: TGTGCCAGCAGCCAGATGAGGACTAGCGGGGGGTTTAAGGTTGAGCAGTTCTTC

D: TRBD1
size: many
J: TRBJ2-3
V: TRBV12-3/TRBV12-4
CDR3: CASSYVNRGDTQYF
DNA: TGTGCCAGCAGTTACGTAAACAGGGGAGATACGCAGTATTTT

D: .
size: .
J: TRBJ2-3
V: TRBV6-5
CDR3: CASSYFLAPRTDTQYF
DNA: TGTGCCAGCAGTTACTTTCTAGCACCGCGCACAGATACGCAGTATTTT